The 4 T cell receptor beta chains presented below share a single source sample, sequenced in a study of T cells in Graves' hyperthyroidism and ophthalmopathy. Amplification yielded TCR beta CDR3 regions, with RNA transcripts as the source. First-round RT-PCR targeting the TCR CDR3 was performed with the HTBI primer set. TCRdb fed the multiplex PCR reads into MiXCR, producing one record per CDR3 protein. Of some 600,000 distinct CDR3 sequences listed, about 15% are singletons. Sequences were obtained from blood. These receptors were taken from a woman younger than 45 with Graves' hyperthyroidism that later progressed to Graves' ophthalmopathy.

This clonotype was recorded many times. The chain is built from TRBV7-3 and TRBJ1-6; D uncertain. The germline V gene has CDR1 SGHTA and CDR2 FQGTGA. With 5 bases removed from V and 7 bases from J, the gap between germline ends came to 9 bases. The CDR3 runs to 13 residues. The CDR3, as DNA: TGTGCCAGCAGCCAACACGGGAATTCACCCCTCCACTTT. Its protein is CASSQHGNSPLHF.

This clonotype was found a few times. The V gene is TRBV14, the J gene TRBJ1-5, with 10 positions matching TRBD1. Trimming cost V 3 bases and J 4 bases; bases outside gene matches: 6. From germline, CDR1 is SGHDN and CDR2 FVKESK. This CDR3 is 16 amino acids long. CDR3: CASSHPGQGLNQPQHF. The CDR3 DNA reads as TGTGCCAGCAGCCACCCGGGACAGGGGTTGAATCAGCCCCAGCATTTT. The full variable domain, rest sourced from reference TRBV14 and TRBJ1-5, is EAGVTQFPSHSVIEKGQTVTLRCDPISGHDNLYWYRRVMGKEIKFLLHFVKESKQDESGMPNNRFLAERTGGTYSTLKVQPAELEDSGVYFCASSHPGQGLNQPQHFGDGTRLSIL.

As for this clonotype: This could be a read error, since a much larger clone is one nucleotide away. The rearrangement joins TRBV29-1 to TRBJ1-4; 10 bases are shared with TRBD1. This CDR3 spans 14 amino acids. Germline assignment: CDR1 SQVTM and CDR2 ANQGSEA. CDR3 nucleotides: TGCAGCGTTGGACAGGGGGCGCGTCATGAAGAACTGTTTTTT. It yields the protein CSVGQGARHEELFF.

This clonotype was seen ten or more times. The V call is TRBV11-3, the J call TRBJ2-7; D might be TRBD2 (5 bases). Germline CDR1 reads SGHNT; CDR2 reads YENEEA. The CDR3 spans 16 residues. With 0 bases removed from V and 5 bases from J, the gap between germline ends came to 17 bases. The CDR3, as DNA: TGTGCCAGCAGCTTAGATAACGGGCGGGCGCTCCACGAGCAGTACTTC. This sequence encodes CASSLDNGRALHEQYF.